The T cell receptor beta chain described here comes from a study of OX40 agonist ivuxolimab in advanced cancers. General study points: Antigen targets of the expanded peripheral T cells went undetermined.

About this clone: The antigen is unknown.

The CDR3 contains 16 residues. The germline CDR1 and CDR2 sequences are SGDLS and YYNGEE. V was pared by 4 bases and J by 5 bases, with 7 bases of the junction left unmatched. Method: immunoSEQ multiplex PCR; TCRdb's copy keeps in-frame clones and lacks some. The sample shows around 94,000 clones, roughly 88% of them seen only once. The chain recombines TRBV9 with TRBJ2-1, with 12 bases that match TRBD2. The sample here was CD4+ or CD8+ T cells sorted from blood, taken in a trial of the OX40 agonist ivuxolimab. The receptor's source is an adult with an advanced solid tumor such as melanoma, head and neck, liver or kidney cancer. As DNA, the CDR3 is TGTGCCAGCAGCCTCGATCTAGCGGGAGGGAACAATGAGCAGTTCTTC. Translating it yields CASSLDLAGGNNEQFF. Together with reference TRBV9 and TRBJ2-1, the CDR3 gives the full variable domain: DSGVTQTPKHLITATGQRVTLRCSPRSGDLSVYWYQQSLDQGLQFLIQYYNGEERAKGNILERFSAQQFPDLHSELNLSSLELGDSALYFCASSLDLAGGNNEQFFGPGTRLTVL.